This is a list of T cell receptor beta chains from one sample in a study of blood T cell repertoires in COVID-19. The table came from immunoSEQ multiplex PCR; TCRdb's copy has only in-frame clones and leaves some out. This sample carries roughly 230,000 clones, approximately 83% of them seen once, and the ten largest clones take approximately 3.6%. The source material was PBMCs or T cells enriched from blood (not recorded which). Receptor source: a woman aged 60 to 75 who had recovered from COVID-19. Each CDR3 is given with its conserved first and last residue. Fields, in order: J gene, clone size, V gene, D gene, CDR3 protein, CDR3 DNA. A D gene is named only where the DNA matches it firmly. The listing skips clone size in some rows; elsewhere it reads once, few, many or a size class.

j_gene: TRBJ1-1; abundance: .; v_gene: TRBV4-1; d_gene: .; CDR3aa: CASSQYRSTEAFF; CDR3nt: TGCGCCAGCAGCCAATACAGGTCCACTGAAGCTTTCTTT
j_gene: TRBJ2-1; abundance: .; v_gene: TRBV5-5; d_gene: .; CDR3aa: CASSLGMPGTHEQFF; CDR3nt: TGTGCCAGCAGCTTGGGGATGCCGGGTACCCATGAGCAGTTCTTC
j_gene: TRBJ2-5; abundance: .; v_gene: TRBV19; d_gene: .; CDR3aa: CASSSGHRETQYF; CDR3nt: TGTGCCAGTAGTTCGGGACATAGGGAGACCCAGTACTTC
j_gene: TRBJ2-5; abundance: .; v_gene: TRBV5-4; d_gene: TRBD2; CDR3aa: CASSLNPGTSLETQYF; CDR3nt: TGTGCCAGCAGCCTGAACCCCGGGACTAGCTTAGAGACCCAGTACTTC
j_gene: TRBJ2-7; abundance: .; v_gene: TRBV15; d_gene: TRBD2; CDR3aa: CATSRGLAREQYF; CDR3nt: TGTGCCACCAGCAGAGGACTAGCTAGGGAGCAGTACTTC
j_gene: TRBJ1-6; abundance: .; v_gene: TRBV2; d_gene: TRBD1; CDR3aa: CASSGRDRVDNSPLHF; CDR3nt: TGTGCCAGCAGTGGCCGGGACAGAGTTGATAATTCACCCCTCCACTTT
j_gene: TRBJ2-1; abundance: .; v_gene: TRBV2; d_gene: TRBD2; CDR3aa: CASSEGGGSYNEQFF; CDR3nt: TGTGCCAGCAGTGAGGGGGGGGGCTCCTACAATGAGCAGTTCTTC
j_gene: TRBJ1-4; abundance: .; v_gene: TRBV5-1; d_gene: TRBD1; CDR3aa: CASSSGQGTNEKLFF; CDR3nt: TGCGCCAGCAGCTCCGGACAGGGTACTAATGAAAAACTGTTTTTT
j_gene: TRBJ2-3; abundance: .; v_gene: TRBV7-2; d_gene: TRBD2; CDR3aa: CASSLWTSGGDTQYF; CDR3nt: TGTGCCAGCAGCTTGTGGACTAGCGGAGGAGATACGCAGTATTTT
j_gene: TRBJ1-1; abundance: .; v_gene: TRBV5-1; d_gene: TRBD1; CDR3aa: CASSSWTGANEAFF; CDR3nt: TGCGCCAGCAGCTCCTGGACAGGGGCGAATGAAGCTTTCTTT
j_gene: TRBJ1-5; abundance: .; v_gene: TRBV7-2; d_gene: .; CDR3aa: CASSLATDQPQHF; CDR3nt: TGTGCCAGCAGCTTAGCTACGGATCAGCCCCAGCATTTT
j_gene: TRBJ1-5; abundance: .; v_gene: TRBV4-1; d_gene: .; CDR3aa: CASSQEGRNRNQPQHF; CDR3nt: TGCGCCAGCAGCCAAGAAGGTCGGAACAGAAATCAGCCCCAGCATTTT
j_gene: TRBJ1-1; abundance: .; v_gene: TRBV4-3; d_gene: TRBD1; CDR3aa: CASSQIARDREAFF; CDR3nt: TGCGCCAGCAGCCAAATCGCCCGGGACAGGGAAGCTTTCTTT
j_gene: TRBJ1-1; abundance: .; v_gene: TRBV27; d_gene: TRBD1; CDR3aa: CASSHRGPTEAFF; CDR3nt: TGTGCCAGCAGCCACAGGGGGCCCACTGAAGCTTTCTTT
j_gene: TRBJ2-3; abundance: once; v_gene: TRBV11-3; d_gene: .; CDR3aa: CASSITGSTDTQYF; CDR3nt: TGTGCCAGCAGCATCACAGGGTCCACAGATACGCAGTATTTT
j_gene: TRBJ2-3; abundance: once; v_gene: TRBV7-9; d_gene: .; CDR3aa: CASSSAGQVDTQYF; CDR3nt: TGTGCCAGCAGCTCCGCGGGGCAAGTAGATACGCAGTATTTT
j_gene: TRBJ2-7; abundance: .; v_gene: TRBV20-1; d_gene: .; CDR3aa: CSVDSTYEQYF; CDR3nt: TGCAGTGTTGACAGCACCTACGAGCAGTACTTC
j_gene: TRBJ2-1; abundance: .; v_gene: TRBV4-2; d_gene: .; CDR3aa: CASRPSGLYNEQFF; CDR3nt: TGTGCCAGCCGCCCAAGCGGGCTTTACAATGAGCAGTTCTTC
j_gene: TRBJ2-7; abundance: .; v_gene: TRBV6-5; d_gene: TRBD1; CDR3aa: CASSRDSTYEQYF; CDR3nt: TGTGCCAGCAGTAGGGACAGCACCTACGAGCAGTACTTC
j_gene: TRBJ1-4; abundance: few; v_gene: TRBV3-1/TRBV3-2; d_gene: .; CDR3aa: CASSPYATNEKLFF; CDR3nt: TGTGCCAGCAGCCCGTATGCAACTAATGAAAAACTGTTTTTT
j_gene: TRBJ1-1; abundance: .; v_gene: TRBV19; d_gene: TRBD1; CDR3aa: CASSMGQGLRNTEAFF; CDR3nt: TGTGCCAGTAGTATGGGACAGGGGCTTCGGAACACTGAAGCTTTCTTT
j_gene: TRBJ2-1; abundance: .; v_gene: TRBV7-9; d_gene: TRBD2; CDR3aa: CASSLGSGRLNEQFF; CDR3nt: TGTGCCAGCAGCTTGGGTAGCGGGAGGTTAAATGAGCAGTTCTTC
j_gene: TRBJ1-5; abundance: once; v_gene: TRBV6-5; d_gene: TRBD1; CDR3aa: CASSIRQGNQPQHF; CDR3nt: TGTGCCAGCAGTATCCGACAGGGAAATCAGCCCCAGCATTTT
j_gene: TRBJ2-3; abundance: .; v_gene: TRBV7-3; d_gene: TRBD2; CDR3aa: CASSLNSGGAGDTQYF; CDR3nt: TGTGCCAGCAGCCTGAATAGCGGGGGGGCCGGAGATACGCAGTATTTT
j_gene: TRBJ1-2; abundance: .; v_gene: TRBV15; d_gene: TRBD1; CDR3aa: CATSRTGEHYGYTF; CDR3nt: TGTGCCACCAGCCGGACAGGGGAGCACTATGGCTACACCTTC
j_gene: TRBJ1-2; abundance: .; v_gene: TRBV12-3/TRBV12-4; d_gene: TRBD1; CDR3aa: CASSRDRVYGYTF; CDR3nt: TGTGCCAGCAGTCGTGACAGGGTCTATGGCTACACCTTC
j_gene: TRBJ1-4; abundance: .; v_gene: TRBV29-1; d_gene: .; CDR3aa: CSLKQDTATNEKLFF; CDR3nt: TGCAGCCTCAAACAGGATACAGCAACTAATGAAAAACTGTTTTTT
j_gene: TRBJ2-7; abundance: .; v_gene: TRBV11-2; d_gene: .; CDR3aa: CASSPGTRSYEQYF; CDR3nt: TGTGCCAGCAGCCCCGGGACTCGTTCCTACGAGCAGTACTTC
j_gene: TRBJ1-1; abundance: .; v_gene: TRBV7-2; d_gene: .; CDR3aa: CASTSMGQGITEAFF; CDR3nt: TGTGCCAGCACCTCCATGGGGCAGGGAATCACTGAAGCTTTCTTT
j_gene: TRBJ1-1; abundance: .; v_gene: TRBV4-1; d_gene: .; CDR3aa: CASSQDREGNTEAFF; CDR3nt: TGCGCCAGCAGCCAAGACAGGGAGGGGAACACTGAAGCTTTCTTT
j_gene: TRBJ1-5; abundance: .; v_gene: TRBV4-2; d_gene: .; CDR3aa: CASSQGLQGSNQPQHF; CDR3nt: TGTGCCAGCAGCCAAGGTTTGCAGGGGTCCAATCAGCCCCAGCATTTT